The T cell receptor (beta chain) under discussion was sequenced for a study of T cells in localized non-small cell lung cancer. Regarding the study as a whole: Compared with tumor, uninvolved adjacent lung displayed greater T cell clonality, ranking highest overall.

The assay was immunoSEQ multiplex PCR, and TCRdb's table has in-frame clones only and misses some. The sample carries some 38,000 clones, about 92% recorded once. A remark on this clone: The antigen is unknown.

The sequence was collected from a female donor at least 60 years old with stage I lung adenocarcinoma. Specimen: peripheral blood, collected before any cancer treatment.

The CDR3 DNA reads TGTGCCAGTAGTGAATCCCCAGGGTATGGCTACACCTTC. Amino acid sequence: CASSESPGYGYTF. The chain uses TRBV19 and TRBJ1-2; tentatively, D is TRBD1 (5 bases). V dropped 5 bases and J dropped 5 bases, with 12 bases sitting between them. The CDR3 spans 13 residues. The germline V gene has CDR1 LNHDA and CDR2 SQIVND (reference sequence).